This is a list of T cell receptor beta chains from one sample in a study of control samples from healthy donors and cancer patients. Produced via immunoSEQ multiplex PCR; TCRdb's table is partial and in-frame only. The table has roughly 370,000 clones, about nine tenths seen once; the top ten hold around 6.8%. Material for sequencing was PBMCs. These receptors all stem from a man aged 40-55 years with head and neck cancer. Both conserved end residues are part of each CDR3. The order of the fields is clone size, CDR3 length, D gene, J gene, V gene, CDR3 protein. D genes are given only for firm matches. Clone size is not always given. Where it is, it says once, few, many or a class for expanded clones.

size: once; length: 12; D: NA; J: TRBJ1-1; V: TRBV27; CDR3: CASSLIGTEAFF
size: NA; length: 14; D: NA; J: TRBJ1-1; V: TRBV2; CDR3: CASSDDRTNTEAFF
size: once; length: 15; D: TRBD1; J: TRBJ1-4; V: TRBV10-3; CDR3: CAIRSDRGENEKLFF
size: NA; length: 16; D: NA; J: TRBJ2-3; V: TRBV10-1; CDR3: CASSGSARSNTDTQYF
size: NA; length: 14; D: TRBD1; J: TRBJ1-2; V: TRBV10-3; CDR3: CAISDGTANYGYTF
size: NA; length: 16; D: NA; J: TRBJ2-2; V: TRBV7-3; CDR3: CASSVLPTGNTGELFF
size: NA; length: 17; D: NA; J: TRBJ1-3; V: TRBV5-4; CDR3: CASGSTTGYNSGNTIYF
size: NA; length: 15; D: NA; J: TRBJ2-3; V: TRBV11-1; CDR3: CASSLGYGASDTQYF
size: NA; length: 13; D: NA; J: TRBJ2-5; V: TRBV5-1; CDR3: CASSLYIQETQYF
size: NA; length: 18; D: TRBD1; J: TRBJ1-3; V: TRBV10-1; CDR3: CARSRTGGPLSSGNTIYF
size: once; length: 15; D: TRBD1; J: TRBJ2-1; V: TRBV2; CDR3: CASSDGQGAWNEQFF
size: NA; length: 14; D: NA; J: TRBJ2-5; V: TRBV11-2; CDR3: CASSLGSGEETQYF
size: NA; length: 15; D: NA; J: TRBJ2-5; V: TRBV3-1/TRBV3-2; CDR3: CASSQDWTAQETQYF
size: once; length: 16; D: NA; J: TRBJ1-5; V: TRBV19; CDR3: CASSISRSYSNQPQHF
size: NA; length: 13; D: TRBD2; J: TRBJ2-5; V: TRBV7-7; CDR3: CASSLAGGETQYF
size: once; length: 15; D: TRBD1; J: TRBJ1-2; V: TRBV9; CDR3: CASSVDPGQAYGYTF
size: NA; length: 12; D: NA; J: TRBJ2-2; V: TRBV28; CDR3: CASRGIVGELFF
size: NA; length: 13; D: TRBD1; J: TRBJ1-2; V: TRBV15; CDR3: CATSRDRQGGYTF
size: NA; length: 18; D: TRBD1; J: TRBJ1-5; V: TRBV7-2; CDR3: CASSLGLRDRGSNQLQHF
size: once; length: 15; D: NA; J: TRBJ1-2; V: TRBV6-1; CDR3: CASSEARGSVGGYTF
size: once; length: 16; D: NA; J: TRBJ2-4; V: TRBV6-1; CDR3: CASSEGVLVAKNIQYF
size: NA; length: 14; D: NA; J: TRBJ1-5; V: TRBV28; CDR3: CASRQAGVSQPQHF
size: NA; length: 13; D: NA; J: TRBJ1-1; V: TRBV12-3/TRBV12-4; CDR3: CASSRGEGTEAFF
size: NA; length: 12; D: NA; J: TRBJ1-2; V: TRBV30; CDR3: CAWRLTGYGYTF
size: NA; length: 14; D: NA; J: TRBJ2-5; V: TRBV6-2/TRBV6-3; CDR3: CASSYVGRGETQYF
size: NA; length: 13; D: NA; J: TRBJ2-1; V: TRBV7-7; CDR3: CASSFGEYNEQFF
size: once; length: 16; D: NA; J: TRBJ2-1; V: TRBV7-9; CDR3: CASSFPGTAFDNEQFF
size: NA; length: 14; D: NA; J: TRBJ1-1; V: TRBV14; CDR3: CASSQRTQVPEAFF
size: NA; length: 15; D: NA; J: TRBJ2-5; V: TRBV28; CDR3: CASTTRGSVEETQYF
size: NA; length: 14; D: TRBD1; J: TRBJ2-7; V: TRBV28; CDR3: CASGTRDRGYEQYF
size: NA; length: 12; D: TRBD2; J: TRBJ2-1; V: TRBV6-4; CDR3: CASSYSGGPQFF
size: NA; length: 17; D: NA; J: TRBJ2-3; V: TRBV28; CDR3: CASGEGGVRTATDTQYF
size: NA; length: 11; D: NA; J: TRBJ1-5; V: TRBV28; CDR3: CASSPNQPQHF
size: NA; length: 15; D: TRBD1; J: TRBJ1-6; V: TRBV11-1; CDR3: CASSFGQGENSPLHF
size: NA; length: 11; D: NA; J: TRBJ2-7; V: TRBV14; CDR3: CASSQGGEQYF
size: NA; length: 14; D: NA; J: TRBJ2-5; V: TRBV19; CDR3: CASSLYLLGETQYF
size: NA; length: 14; D: TRBD1; J: TRBJ1-1; V: TRBV11-2; CDR3: CASSLGQGDTEAFF
size: NA; length: 13; D: NA; J: TRBJ2-7; V: TRBV30; CDR3: CAWTYRGGGEQYF
size: NA; length: 15; D: TRBD2; J: TRBJ2-3; V: TRBV6-5; CDR3: CASSLQAGGVHTQYF
size: NA; length: 17; D: NA; J: TRBJ1-6; V: TRBV4-1; CDR3: CASSPLDKGSYNSPLHF
size: NA; length: 13; D: NA; J: TRBJ2-3; V: TRBV6-2/TRBV6-3; CDR3: CASSPTETDTQYF
size: NA; length: 18; D: TRBD2; J: TRBJ2-3; V: TRBV19; CDR3: CASSIGEGPQGDTDTQYF
size: NA; length: 16; D: NA; J: TRBJ1-6; V: TRBV5-1; CDR3: CASSLEPGDYNSPLHF
size: NA; length: 14; D: TRBD1; J: TRBJ2-7; V: TRBV7-3; CDR3: CASSPAGGSYEQYF
size: once; length: 13; D: NA; J: TRBJ2-3; V: TRBV5-1; CDR3: CASSPTSGTLIFF
size: NA; length: 15; D: TRBD2; J: TRBJ2-3; V: TRBV24-1; CDR3: CATSDPTSGRDTQYF
size: NA; length: 14; D: NA; J: TRBJ1-4; V: TRBV7-2; CDR3: CASSFNRGEEKLFF
size: NA; length: 16; D: TRBD2; J: TRBJ2-7; V: TRBV6-1; CDR3: CASSESGGRIRYEQYF
size: NA; length: 15; D: NA; J: TRBJ1-1; V: TRBV28; CDR3: CASSLQGLMNTEAFF